This T cell receptor (beta chain) was sequenced for a study of T cell changes during pregnancy in multiple sclerosis. Germline lookup yields CDR1 MGHRA and CDR2 YSYEKL. V trimming: 0 bases; J trimming: 5 bases; junction bases outside the gene matches: 5. The CDR3 has 15 amino acids. The assay was immunoSEQ multiplex PCR, and TCRdb's table has in-frame clones only and misses some. The sample carries tens of thousands of clones, nearly 95% recorded once. This clonotype was obtained from a female donor in good health, enrolled as a control in a pregnancy study. The chain combines TRBV4-1 with TRBJ2-5; 8 bases align to TRBD1. The sample consisted of peripheral blood, taken in the second trimester of pregnancy. In nucleotides, the CDR3 is TGCGCCAGCAGCCAAGAGGGAGGACAGGGTGAGACCCAGTACTTC. Protein sequence: CASSQEGGQGETQYF.